Presented here are 31 T cell receptor beta chains from one specimen sequenced in a study of esophageal squamous cell carcinoma under preoperative chemotherapy. MiXCR was run by TCRdb on the PCR reads, yielding one entry per CDR3 protein. Here the sample spans roughly 16,000 distinct CDR3 sequences, roughly half being singletons. Documented time point: before preoperative PTX-NDP chemotherapy. This specimen was taken from a patient given preoperative chemotherapy. The receptors stem from a human donor with esophageal squamous cell carcinoma. The donor label of this sample is uncertain.

The chain couples TRBV12-3 or TRBV12-4 to TRBJ2-2; no definite D call. This CDR3 region has 12 residues. V was trimmed by 7 bases and J by 2 bases, leaving 5 bases between them. The CDR3 loop reads CASNGNTGELFF. CDR3 nucleotide sequence: TGTGCCAGCAATGGTAACACCGGGGAGCTGTTTTTT.

This chain connects TRBV7-2 to TRBJ2-2, with 7 bases aligning to TRBD2. This CDR3 is 15 amino acids long. V was clipped by 6 bases and J by 2 bases; unmatched bases: 6. Germline V gives CDR1 SGHTA, CDR2 FQGNSA. In nucleotides, the CDR3 is TGTGCCAGCAGTATAGCGGGTGGAAACACCGGGGAGCTGTTTTTT. Translation gives CASSIAGGNTGELFF.

Note on this clonotype: At one end, the junction sequence differs from germline, possibly due to a read error. J is TRBJ2-3 and V is TRBV12-3 or TRBV12-4; D is ambiguous. CDR3 length equals 14 residues. CDR3 in amino acids: CARSPGRGLETQYF. DNA of the CDR3: TGTGCGAGGAGCCCGGGCCGCGGCCTAGAGACGCAGTATTTC.

In this sample, this clonotype turned up many times. The rearrangement links TRBV7-2 to TRBJ2-7, with D possibly TRBD1 on 6 matching bases. The germline V and J ends were trimmed by 5 bases and 4 bases, with 18 bases remaining between them. CDR3 size: 15 residues. From germline, CDR1 is SGHTA and CDR2 FQGNSA. CDR3 nucleotide sequence: TGTGCCAGCAGCCAGCAGGGGACCGGGCGGTACGAGCAGTACTTC. It codes for CASSQQGTGRYEQYF.

This clonotype was counted a few times. V is TRBV7-8 and J is TRBJ2-3; 9 bases fit TRBD2. Per germline, CDR1 SGHVS and CDR2 FQNEAQ. The CDR3 length is 14 residues. V dropped 0 bases and J dropped 6; count of bases not matched to a gene: 1. CDR3 DNA: TGTGCCAGCAGCTTAGCGAGCGGGAGGGATACGCAGTATTTT. Its protein is CASSLASGRDTQYF.

As to this clonotype: Compared with germline, one end of the junction differs, possibly owing to a read error. This chain links TRBV7-2 with TRBJ2-5; perhaps TRBD2 as D (5 bases). This CDR3 is built from 14 residues. Germline V lookup: CDR1 SGHTA, CDR2 FQGNSA. CDR3 residues: CASRGPNGAETQYF. The CDR3 DNA follows: TGTGCGAGCAGAGGGCCCAACGGAGCAGAGACCCAGTACTTT.

The J gene is TRBJ2-5, the V gene TRBV12-3 or TRBV12-4; 10 nucleotides match TRBD1. Near its end, the DNA agrees better with TRBJ2-7, so the J call may be wrong. This CDR3 has 15 residues. Here the CDR3 DNA reads TGTGCCAGCAGTCCGACAGGGGGCAAGGCTGACGAGCAGTACTTC. Its translation: CASSPTGGKADEQYF.

By share of the sample, this clonotype is medium-sized. The chain is built from TRBV27 and TRBJ2-3; 10 positions match TRBD2. The V segment lost 6 bases and the J segment 0 bases; nucleotides outside the gene matches: 3. Germline assignment: CDR1 MNHEY and CDR2 SMNVEV (reference sequence). The CDR3 sequence is 15 residues long. CDR3 sequence: CASRTAGGSTDTQYF. The CDR3 bases are TGTGCCAGCAGAACAGCGGGAGGGAGCACAGATACGCAGTATTTT.

Sample share makes this clonotype medium-sized. The chain has TRBV6-1 and TRBJ2-7; possible D gene TRBD1, 7 bases. CDR3 size: 15 residues. The V end lost 1 base, the J end lost 3 bases, and 13 bases lay between the germline ends. Germline V gives CDR1 MNHNS, CDR2 SASEGT. As DNA, the CDR3 is TGTGCCAGCAGTGAAGATGCAGGGGGAGGCTACGAGCAGTACTTC. Translating it yields CASSEDAGGGYEQYF.

This chain links TRBV10-2 with TRBJ2-4; possible D gene TRBD1, 5 bases. V lost 7 bases and J 5 bases, leaving 18 bases between the germline ends. CDR1 and CDR2 (germline): WSHSY, SAAADI. The CDR3 is 15 residues long. The chain's CDR3 is CASTITSWGQNIQYF. The CDR3 DNA reads TGCGCCAGCACAATAACCTCATGGGGCCAAAACATTCAGTACTTC.

This clonotype was recorded once. V is TRBV6-1 and J is TRBJ1-2; possible D gene TRBD1, 5 bases. The CDR3 is 13 amino acids. Per the germline V gene, CDR1 is MNHNS and CDR2 is SASEGT. Trimming took off 8 bases at V and 5 bases at J, with 15 bases between the two ends. CDR3 nucleotide sequence: TGTGCCAGCGCCAGGGAGGGGAAGTATGGCTACACCTTC. Encoded protein: CASAREGKYGYTF.

The table lists this clonotype with many counts. The chain recombines TRBV27 with TRBJ2-1, with 8 bases aligning to TRBD2. Looked up from germline, CDR1 is MNHEY and CDR2 is SMNVEV (reference sequence). J gave up 6 bases and V 7 bases, and 14 bases lay outside the gene matches. The CDR3 length is 16 residues. In DNA, the CDR3 is TGTGCCAGCACCCCCAGCGGGCTAGCGGGCGTCAATGAGCAGTTCTTC. This sequence encodes CASTPSGLAGVNEQFF.

The chain joins TRBV19 to TRBJ1-5, with TRBD1 as a possible D gene (6 bases). Germline loops: CDR1 LNHDA, CDR2 SQIVND (reference sequence). V gave up 3 bases and J gave up 6 bases, with 15 bases separating them. The CDR3 totals 15 residues. The CDR3 DNA sequence: TGTGCCAGTAGTATCTCACACAGGGAGGGTCAGCCCCAGCATTTT. Encoded protein: CASSISHREGQPQHF.

V is TRBV11-2 and J is TRBJ2-7, with D perhaps being TRBD1 or TRBD2 (5 bases each). Germline V gene data show CDR1 as SGHAT and CDR2 as FQNNGV. With 5 bases removed from V and 0 bases from J, the gap between germline ends came to 17 bases. The CDR3 is 16 residues long. CDR3 region: CASSRLGTFSSYEQYF. DNA of the CDR3: TGTGCCAGCAGCCGACTGGGGACCTTCTCCTCCTACGAGCAGTACTTC.

This clonotype was seen only a few times. The V call is TRBV12-3 or TRBV12-4, the J call TRBJ2-3; D possibly matches TRBD1 or TRBD2 (5 bases each). The CDR3 has 14 residues. V was pared by 5 bases and J by 0 bases, with 9 bases between. CDR3 sequence: CASSPGHSTDTQYF. The CDR3 DNA reads as TGTGCCAGCAGTCCGGGGCACAGCACAGATACGCAGTATTTT.

This clonotype is medium-sized within its sample. The genes are TRBV11-3 and TRBJ2-5; 13 nucleotides agree with TRBD2. Germline lookup yields CDR1 SGHNT and CDR2 YENEEA. Germline trimming cut 0 bases from V and 5 bases from J; bases unmatched to any gene: 3. The CDR3 is made up of 16 amino acids. CDR3 protein: CASSLDGTSGEETQYF. The DNA of the CDR3 is TGTGCCAGCAGCTTAGATGGGACTAGCGGGGAGGAGACCCAGTACTTC.

This clonotype was counted between two and nine times. The J gene is TRBJ2-5, the V gene TRBV10-2; TRBD2 matches 13 bases. The last part of the DNA fits TRBJ2-7 better; the J call may be wrong. Germline assignment: CDR1 WSHSY and CDR2 SAAADI. This CDR3 region has 15 residues. The CDR3 sequence: CASSRTSGSSGEQYF. The CDR3 coding sequence is TGCGCCAGCAGCAGGACTAGCGGGAGTTCTGGCGAGCAGTACTTC.

The V gene is TRBV7-2, the J gene TRBJ2-3; 9 bases are a match to TRBD2. The CDR3 has 15 amino acids. From germline, CDR1 is SGHTA and CDR2 FQGNSA. The V gene end was trimmed by 5 bases and the J gene end by 5 bases; junction bases not matched to a gene: 8. CDR3 sequence: CASSLAGGPKDTQYF. The CDR3 DNA reads as TGTGCCAGCAGCCTTGCGGGGGGGCCGAAAGATACGCAGTATTTT.

The chain links TRBV7-3 to TRBJ2-3, with 7 bases aligning to TRBD2. V dropped 5 bases and J dropped 3; count of bases not matched to a gene: 5. The CDR3 runs to 14 residues. Germline CDR1 is SGHTA and CDR2 is FQGTGA. The CDR3 here is CASSPGRITDTQYF. The CDR3 DNA follows: TGTGCCAGCAGCCCCGGGAGGATAACAGATACGCAGTATTTT.

The genes are TRBV25-1 and TRBJ2-1; D is perhaps TRBD2 (6 bases). TRBJ2-7 explains the end of the DNA better; the J call may be wrong. The CDR3 has 14 residues. Looked up from germline, CDR1 is MGHDK and CDR2 is SYGVNS. The CDR3 sequence is CASSEAGPNYEQYF. CDR3 sequence (DNA): TGTGCCAGCAGTGAGGCGGGGCCCAACTACGAGCAGTACTTC.

This chain links TRBV7-2 with TRBJ2-3; 7 positions match TRBD2. The CDR3 runs to 17 residues. Germline V gene sequence: CDR1 SGHTA, CDR2 FQGNSA. J was trimmed by 2 bases and V by 5 bases; bases with no gene match: 13. CDR3 residues: CASSLLPGGPPTDTQYF. CDR3 nucleotides: TGTGCCAGCAGCCTCCTACCGGGAGGTCCTCCCACAGATACGCAGTATTTT.

The chain carries TRBV11-3 and TRBJ2-5; D may be TRBD1 or TRBD2 (5 bases each). The CDR3 loop spans 15 amino acids. Germline loops: CDR1 SGHNT, CDR2 YENEEA. With 2 bases removed from V and 5 bases from J, the gap between germline ends came to 15 bases. CDR3 loop: CASSLPPWGRETQYF. CDR3 DNA: TGTGCCAGCAGCTTACCCCCCTGGGGACGCGAGACCCAGTACTTC.

V usage is TRBV12-3 or TRBV12-4 and J usage is TRBJ1-2, with D possibly matching TRBD1 (6 bases). Trimming took off 5 bases at V and 1 base at J, with 17 bases between the two ends. The CDR3 runs 16 residues. As DNA, the CDR3 is TGTGCCAGCAGTCCCCCCCCAGGGGAAGGTAACTATGGCTACACCTTC. This translates into CASSPPPGEGNYGYTF.

In this sample, this clonotype turned up once. The V and J genes are TRBV6-1 and TRBJ2-1; 11 nucleotides align to TRBD2. V gave up 6 bases and J gave up 4 bases; unmatched junction bases: 5. From germline, CDR1 is MNHNS and CDR2 SASEGT. The CDR3 extends over 15 amino acids. DNA for the CDR3: TGTGCCAGCAGCGGCGGGACTAGCGGATACAATGAGCAGTTCTTC. Translating gives CASSGGTSGYNEQFF.

This clonotype is medium-sized by share. This chain connects TRBV6-2 or TRBV6-3 to TRBJ2-1, with 13 bases fitting TRBD2. Trimming took 7 bases from V and 6 from J; bases not matched to a gene: 6. The CDR3 consists of 15 residues. Germline V CDR1 and CDR2: MNHEY, SVGEGT. CDR3 DNA: TGTGCCAGCATTCCGGGACTAGCGGGATCCAATGAGCAGTTCTTC. Amino acids: CASIPGLAGSNEQFF.

This clonotype was seen more than once but under ten times. V gene TRBV24-1 combines with J gene TRBJ2-5; the match to TRBD1 covers 8 bases. The germline V gene encodes CDR1 KGHDR and CDR2 SFDVKD. The V gene end was trimmed by 4 bases and the J gene end by 4 bases; junction bases not matched to a gene: 7. The CDR3 covers 15 residues. As DNA, the CDR3 is TGTGCCACCAGTGACCTAGGACAGGGAGGAGAGACCCAGTACTTC. The encoded protein is CATSDLGQGGETQYF.

On this clonotype itself: This clone may be a read error of a much larger clone one base away. The chain has TRBV4-2 and TRBJ2-1; D not certain. Trimming pared 0 bases from V and 10 bases from J, leaving 13 bases between. From germline, CDR1 is LGHNA and CDR2 YNFKEQ. CDR3 length: 14 amino acids. The CDR3 sequence is CASSQDGRTYEQFF. CDR3 bases: TGTGCCAGCAGCCAAGATGGTAGAACCTACGAGCAGTTCTTC.

This clonotype was counted ten times or more. The rearrangement links TRBV7-9 to TRBJ2-5; 9 bases align to TRBD2. The CDR3 is 19 residues long. Germline trimming cut 3 bases from V and 13 bases from J; bases unmatched to any gene: 27. Per germline, CDR1 SEHNR and CDR2 FQNEAQ (reference sequence). In nucleotides, the CDR3 is TGTGCCAGCAGCTTGGCTGGTAGGCTCGGGACTAGCAACCCCTACGAGCCGTACTTC. Translated: CASSLAGRLGTSNPYEPYF.

J is TRBJ2-5 and V is TRBV7-2; the D call may be TRBD1 or TRBD2 (6 bases each). CDR3 length: 17 amino acids. V lost 5 bases and J 0 bases, leaving 19 bases between the germline ends. CDR1 SGHTA and CDR2 FQGNSA come from the germline V gene. The CDR3 region has the DNA TGTGCCAGCAGCGCGGGTCCCGGGGGCGTTGACCAAGAGACCCAGTACTTC. This encodes CASSAGPGGVDQETQYF.

In this sample, this clonotype turned up many times. CDR3 bases: TGTGCCAGCAGTTACCAGGGGGCGAACACCGGGGAGCTGTTTTTT. This sequence encodes CASSYQGANTGELFF. This rearrangement joins TRBV6-5 to TRBJ2-2, with 7 bases matching TRBD1. The junction had 0 bases not matched to a gene; V was cut back by 2 bases and J by 0 bases. Looked up from germline, CDR1 is MNHEY and CDR2 is SVGAGI. The CDR3 covers 15 residues.

As for this clonotype: A read error may account for a junction end that differs from germline. The chain employs TRBV7-2 and TRBJ2-4, with 7 nucleotides matching TRBD1. CDR3 length: 16 amino acids. Germline loops: CDR1 SGHTA, CDR2 FQGNSA. This chain's CDR3 is CASSLGPGQNKDIQYF. The CDR3 bases are TGTGCCAGCAGCTTGGGGCCGGGACAGAACAAAGACATTCAGTACTTC.